The sample holds many counts of the clone carrying this TCR beta chain. Its target is not known. The source of the sample is a study of human T cells and chemical hapten exposure. Broader study findings: Controls had significantly fewer large CDR3 similarity clusters than were formed by expanded TCRs.

V lost 2 bases to trimming and J lost 10 bases, with 23 bases between them. The CDR3 sequence is 16 residues long. Germline assignment: CDR1 SEHNR and CDR2 FQNEAQ (reference sequence). Specified time point: pre-sensitization, week 0. Treatment specified: therapeutic diphenylcyclopropenone sensitization with weekly scalp DPC. Extraction of total RNA was performed on unfractionated whole blood. TCRdb reprocessed the RACE reads with MiXCR, giving one entry per CDR3 protein. Among about 350,000 distinct CDR3 sequences, about 5% were seen once, and the ten largest hold about 7.7%. This sample comprised whole blood, obtained in connection with sensitization to the hapten diphenylcyclopropenone (DPC). The chain has TRBV7-9 and TRBJ1-1; D uncertain. The receptor's source is a woman in her late teens or twenties with alopecia areata. Some clones in this sample may be carry-over from other donors' samples. As DNA, the CDR3 is TGTGCCAGCAGCTTAAATCGTGCACCTCCTCGTCAAGGAGCTTTCTTT. The encoded protein is CASSLNRAPPRQGAFF.